This entry is about one T cell receptor beta chain. The target antigen is unknown. The method was immunoSEQ multiplex PCR; TCRdb's version includes in-frame clones alone and lacks a portion of them. Among over 40,000 clones listed, approximately 88% were seen once. This sample stems from a study of OX40 agonist ivuxolimab in advanced cancers. On cycle 4 day 1 and cycle 7 day 1, as well as at baseline, blood was sampled. The CDR3 covers 14 residues. V lost 4 bases and J 2 bases, leaving 12 bases between the germline ends. The germline V gene has CDR1 SGHTA and CDR2 FQGNSA. Study-level points and caveats: Undetermined was the antigen specificity of the expanded peripheral T cells. The CD4+ and CD8+ T cells in the blood had expanded clonally by week 6 at 0.1 to 3.0 mg/kg.

The chain employs TRBV7-2 and TRBJ2-7; tentative D call: TRBD1 (6 bases). Sequencing was performed on CD4+ or CD8+ T cells sorted from blood, taken in a trial of the OX40 agonist ivuxolimab. The clonotype comes from an adult with an advanced solid tumor such as melanoma, head and neck, liver or kidney cancer. CDR3: CASSSDSAAYEQYF. In DNA form, the CDR3 reads TGTGCCAGCAGCTCGGACAGCGCAGCCTACGAGCAGTACTTC.